Listed below are T cell receptor beta chains from one sample, sequenced in a study of T cell responses to AZD1222 COVID-19 vaccine. Sequenced by immunoSEQ multiplex PCR; TCRdb stores in-frame clones only, minus some. Of some 100,000 clones listed, 75% to 90% were seen once; the top ten hold roughly 5.2%. The starting material was peripheral blood, obtained on day 0 of AZD1222 vaccination. The source is an adult in good health. Both conserved end residues are part of each CDR3. Each record gives: CDR3 length, V gene, CDR3 protein.

CDR3 length: 12
V gene: TRBV29-1
CDR3 protein: CSVVRGGNGYTF

CDR3 length: 12
V gene: TRBV27
CDR3 protein: CASWGNYNEQFF

CDR3 length: 15
V gene: TRBV27
CDR3 protein: CASSPVGSGANVLTF

CDR3 length: 13
V gene: TRBV18
CDR3 protein: CASFRDRGARLFF

CDR3 length: 14
V gene: TRBV5-4
CDR3 protein: CASSLAGSSYEQYF

CDR3 length: 13
V gene: TRBV23-1
CDR3 protein: CASSQSLEETQYF

CDR3 length: 13
V gene: TRBV27
CDR3 protein: CASSLSLGNTIYF

CDR3 length: 14
V gene: TRBV6-5
CDR3 protein: CASSPTGADQPQHF

CDR3 length: 15
V gene: TRBV27
CDR3 protein: CASSLGQGVGETQYF

CDR3 length: 15
V gene: TRBV4-3
CDR3 protein: CASSQDRGVRMELFF

CDR3 length: 14
V gene: TRBV27
CDR3 protein: CASTRLAGTHEQYF

CDR3 length: 16
V gene: TRBV19
CDR3 protein: CASSIGRGIRTTEAFF

CDR3 length: 16
V gene: TRBV27
CDR3 protein: CASRARGMGPPDTQYF

CDR3 length: 13
V gene: TRBV5-4
CDR3 protein: CASSLNSQETQYF

CDR3 length: 14
V gene: TRBV10-2
CDR3 protein: CASSLRQKVAEAFF

CDR3 length: 16
V gene: TRBV11-2
CDR3 protein: CASSLASLQPSYGYTF

CDR3 length: 12
V gene: TRBV12-2
CDR3 protein: CASPRGNSPLHF

CDR3 length: 16
V gene: TRBV14
CDR3 protein: CASSHTMQGYKNIQYF

CDR3 length: 12
V gene: TRBV3-1/TRBV3-2
CDR3 protein: CASTQLGDEQFF

CDR3 length: 14
V gene: TRBV7-9
CDR3 protein: CASSDGGTNEKLFF

CDR3 length: 12
V gene: TRBV6-5
CDR3 protein: CASGLAPTEQYF

CDR3 length: 16
V gene: TRBV4-3
CDR3 protein: CASRNRGSKWGTEAFF

CDR3 length: 14
V gene: TRBV28
CDR3 protein: CASSPRGGKETQYF

CDR3 length: 17
V gene: TRBV7-2
CDR3 protein: CASSRVPTASSGNTIYF

CDR3 length: 16
V gene: TRBV4-3
CDR3 protein: CASSQAWDRDHYGYTF

CDR3 length: 16
V gene: TRBV28
CDR3 protein: CASSIPARGTNQPQHF

CDR3 length: 15
V gene: TRBV11-1
CDR3 protein: CASSLGTSITDTQYF

CDR3 length: 15
V gene: TRBV19
CDR3 protein: CASSIGRGRVDEQFF

CDR3 length: 14
V gene: TRBV7-9
CDR3 protein: CASSGVGTNTEAFF

CDR3 length: 16
V gene: TRBV7-2
CDR3 protein: CASSLWPAPVPETQYF

CDR3 length: 14
V gene: TRBV6-5
CDR3 protein: CASNLAGAYNEQFF

CDR3 length: 16
V gene: TRBV2
CDR3 protein: CASSESWGTESYGYTF

CDR3 length: 14
V gene: TRBV7-8
CDR3 protein: CASSQSTGADTQYF

CDR3 length: 13
V gene: TRBV3-1/TRBV3-2
CDR3 protein: CASSPGRDWTQYF

CDR3 length: 14
V gene: TRBV20-1
CDR3 protein: CSASSSGYQETQYF

CDR3 length: 11
V gene: TRBV10-2
CDR3 protein: CASSDGRTQYF

CDR3 length: 14
V gene: TRBV5-1
CDR3 protein: CASSPGPSNQPQHF

CDR3 length: 14
V gene: TRBV28
CDR3 protein: CASSFALLTGGYTF

CDR3 length: 16
V gene: TRBV6-1
CDR3 protein: CASSVSGTGGNQPQHF

CDR3 length: 15
V gene: TRBV19
CDR3 protein: CASSIRGAENEKLFF

CDR3 length: 18
V gene: TRBV4-3
CDR3 protein: CASSQELYTGLTYNEQFF

CDR3 length: 15
V gene: TRBV9
CDR3 protein: CASSIGVSPTGELFF

CDR3 length: 13
V gene: TRBV10-3
CDR3 protein: CATSVQGVDEQYF

CDR3 length: 18
V gene: TRBV28
CDR3 protein: CASSSERDPSYSNQPQHF

CDR3 length: 14
V gene: TRBV4-1
CDR3 protein: CASSRDHTGTEAFF

CDR3 length: 16
V gene: TRBV7-7
CDR3 protein: CASSEGGLAGVNEQFF

CDR3 length: 14
V gene: TRBV2
CDR3 protein: CASSDRGGTYEQYF

CDR3 length: 12
V gene: TRBV4-1
CDR3 protein: CASSHQDTEAFF

CDR3 length: 13
V gene: TRBV5-1
CDR3 protein: CASSVRTKETQYF

CDR3 length: 15
V gene: TRBV7-2
CDR3 protein: CASSLDAAGAGEQYF

CDR3 length: 15
V gene: TRBV21-1
CDR3 protein: CASSKAQGSNQPQHF

CDR3 length: 15
V gene: TRBV7-9
CDR3 protein: CASSFRDRRNTEAFF

CDR3 length: 10
V gene: TRBV20-1
CDR3 protein: CSARDTEAFF

CDR3 length: 12
V gene: TRBV29-1
CDR3 protein: CSVGQGGTEAFF

CDR3 length: 16
V gene: TRBV1
CDR3 protein: CTSSQLGLLHTYEQYF

CDR3 length: 16
V gene: TRBV18
CDR3 protein: CASSPDPGQSLSVAFF